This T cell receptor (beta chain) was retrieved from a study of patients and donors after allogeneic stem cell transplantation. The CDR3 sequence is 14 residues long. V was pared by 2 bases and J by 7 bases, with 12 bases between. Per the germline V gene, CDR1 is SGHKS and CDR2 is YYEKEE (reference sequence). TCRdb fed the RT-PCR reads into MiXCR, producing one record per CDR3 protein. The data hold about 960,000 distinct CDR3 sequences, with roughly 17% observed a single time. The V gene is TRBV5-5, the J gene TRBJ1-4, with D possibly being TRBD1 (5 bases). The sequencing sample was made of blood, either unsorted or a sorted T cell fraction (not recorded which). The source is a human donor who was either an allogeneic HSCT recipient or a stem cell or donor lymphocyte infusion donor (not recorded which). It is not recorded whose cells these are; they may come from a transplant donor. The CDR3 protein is CASSFRDLTEKLFF. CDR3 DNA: TGTGCCAGCAGCTTCCGGGACCTGACTGAAAAACTGTTTTTT. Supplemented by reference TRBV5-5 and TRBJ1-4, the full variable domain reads DAGVTQSPTHLIKTRGQQVTLRCSPISGHKSVSWYQQVLGQGPQFIFQYYEKEERGRGNFPDRFSARQFPNYSSELNVNALLLGDSALYLCASSFRDLTEKLFFGSGTQLSVL.